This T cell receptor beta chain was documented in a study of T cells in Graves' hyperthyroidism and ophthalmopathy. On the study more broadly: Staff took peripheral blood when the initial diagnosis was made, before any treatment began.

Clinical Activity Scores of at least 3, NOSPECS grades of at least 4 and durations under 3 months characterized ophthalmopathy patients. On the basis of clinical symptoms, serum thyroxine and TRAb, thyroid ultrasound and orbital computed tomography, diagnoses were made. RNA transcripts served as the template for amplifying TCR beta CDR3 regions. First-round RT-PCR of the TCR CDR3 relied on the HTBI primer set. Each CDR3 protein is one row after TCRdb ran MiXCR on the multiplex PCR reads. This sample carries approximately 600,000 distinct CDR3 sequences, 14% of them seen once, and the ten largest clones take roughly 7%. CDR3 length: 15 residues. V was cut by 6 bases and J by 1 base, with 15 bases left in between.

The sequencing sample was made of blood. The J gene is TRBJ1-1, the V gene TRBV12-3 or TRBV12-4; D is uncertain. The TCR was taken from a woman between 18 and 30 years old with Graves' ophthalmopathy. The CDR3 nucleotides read TGTGCCAGCAGATACTCCCAGGTGGGGAACACTGAAGCTTTCTTT. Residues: CASRYSQVGNTEAFF.